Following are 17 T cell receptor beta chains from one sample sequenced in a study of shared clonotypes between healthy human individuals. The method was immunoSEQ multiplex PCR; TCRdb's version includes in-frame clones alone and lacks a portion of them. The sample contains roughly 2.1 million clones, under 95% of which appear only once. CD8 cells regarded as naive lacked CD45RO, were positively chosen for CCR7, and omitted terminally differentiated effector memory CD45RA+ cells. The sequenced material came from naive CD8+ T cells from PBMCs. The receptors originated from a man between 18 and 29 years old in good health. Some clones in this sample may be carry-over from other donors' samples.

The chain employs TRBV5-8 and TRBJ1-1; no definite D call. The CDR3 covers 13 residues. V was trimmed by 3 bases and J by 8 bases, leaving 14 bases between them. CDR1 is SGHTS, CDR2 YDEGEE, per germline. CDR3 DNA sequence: TGTGCCAGCAGCTCCCCGGCAGGTTTCGAAGCTTTCTTT. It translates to CASSSPAGFEAFF.

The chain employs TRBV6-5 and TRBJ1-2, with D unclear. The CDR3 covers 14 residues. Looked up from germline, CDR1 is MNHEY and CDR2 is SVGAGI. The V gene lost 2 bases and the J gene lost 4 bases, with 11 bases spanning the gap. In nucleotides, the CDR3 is TGTGCCAGCAGTTACAGGGCAGACCGCTATGGCTACACCTTC. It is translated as CASSYRADRYGYTF.

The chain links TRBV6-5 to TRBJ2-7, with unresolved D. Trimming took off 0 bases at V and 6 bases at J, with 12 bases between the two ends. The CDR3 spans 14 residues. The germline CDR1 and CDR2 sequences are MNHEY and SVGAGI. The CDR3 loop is CASSYSRGLGEQYF. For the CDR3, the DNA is TGTGCCAGCAGTTACTCACGAGGTCTGGGCGAGCAGTACTTC.

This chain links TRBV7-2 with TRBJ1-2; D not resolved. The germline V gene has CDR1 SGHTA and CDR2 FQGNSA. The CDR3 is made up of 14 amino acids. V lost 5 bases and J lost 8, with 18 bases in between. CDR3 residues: CASSPATQGYGYTF. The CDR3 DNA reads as TGTGCCAGCAGCCCAGCGACCCAAGGCTACGGCTACACCTTC.

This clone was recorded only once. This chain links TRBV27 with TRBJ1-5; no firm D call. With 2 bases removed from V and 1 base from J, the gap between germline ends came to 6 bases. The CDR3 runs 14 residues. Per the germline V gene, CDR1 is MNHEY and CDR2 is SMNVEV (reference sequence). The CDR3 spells CASSLIASNQPQHF. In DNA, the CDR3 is TGTGCCAGCAGTTTAATAGCAAGCAATCAGCCCCAGCATTTT.

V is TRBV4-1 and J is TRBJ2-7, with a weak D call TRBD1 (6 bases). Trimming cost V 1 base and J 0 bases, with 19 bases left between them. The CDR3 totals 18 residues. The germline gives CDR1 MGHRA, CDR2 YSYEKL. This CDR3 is CASSQGPLPGQTSYEQYF. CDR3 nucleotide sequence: TGCGCCAGCAGCCAAGGCCCCCTACCGGGACAAACCTCCTACGAGCAGTACTTC.

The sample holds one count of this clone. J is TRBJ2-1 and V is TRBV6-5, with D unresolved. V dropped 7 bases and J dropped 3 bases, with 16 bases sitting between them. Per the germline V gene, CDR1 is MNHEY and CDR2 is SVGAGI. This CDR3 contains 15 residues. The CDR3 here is CASTSQRENYNEQFF. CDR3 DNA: TGTGCCAGCACCTCCCAGAGAGAGAACTACAATGAGCAGTTCTTC.

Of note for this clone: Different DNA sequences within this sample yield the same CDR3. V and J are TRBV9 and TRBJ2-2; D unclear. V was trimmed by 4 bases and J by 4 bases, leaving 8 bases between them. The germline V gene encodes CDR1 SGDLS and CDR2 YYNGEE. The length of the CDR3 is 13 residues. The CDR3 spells CASSPRATGELFF. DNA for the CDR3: TGTGCCAGCAGCCCTAGGGCCACCGGGGAGCTGTTTTTT.

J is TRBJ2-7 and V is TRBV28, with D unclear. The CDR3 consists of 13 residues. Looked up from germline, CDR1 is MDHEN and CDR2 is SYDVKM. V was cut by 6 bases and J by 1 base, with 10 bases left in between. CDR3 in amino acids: CASRLSPSYEQYF. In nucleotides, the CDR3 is TGTGCCAGCAGACTAAGTCCGTCCTACGAGCAGTACTTC.

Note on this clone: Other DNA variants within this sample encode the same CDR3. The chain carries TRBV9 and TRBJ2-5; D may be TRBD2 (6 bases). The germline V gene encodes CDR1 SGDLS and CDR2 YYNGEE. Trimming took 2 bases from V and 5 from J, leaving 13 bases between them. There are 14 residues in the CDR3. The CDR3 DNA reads TGTGCCAGCAGCGTCGGAGGGAGCGGGGAGACCCAGTACTTC. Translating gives CASSVGGSGETQYF.

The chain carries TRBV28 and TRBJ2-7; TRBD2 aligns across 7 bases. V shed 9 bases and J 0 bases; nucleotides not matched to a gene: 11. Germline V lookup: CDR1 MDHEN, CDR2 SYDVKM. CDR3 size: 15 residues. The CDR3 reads CASRSGRESSYEQYF. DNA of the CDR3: TGTGCCAGTAGGTCGGGGCGGGAGTCCTCCTACGAGCAGTACTTC.

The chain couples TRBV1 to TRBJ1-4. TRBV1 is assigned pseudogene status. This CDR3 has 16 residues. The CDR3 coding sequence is TGCACCAGCAGCCAAGATGGTCCGGAAGTTAGCGAAAAACTGTTTTTT. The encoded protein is CTSSQDGPEVSEKLFF.

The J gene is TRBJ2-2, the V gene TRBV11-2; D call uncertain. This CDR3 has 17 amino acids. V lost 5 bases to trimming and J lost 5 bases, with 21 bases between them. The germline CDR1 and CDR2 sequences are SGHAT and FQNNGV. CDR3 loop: CASSLTAREGQTGELFF. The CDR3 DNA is TGTGCCAGCAGCCTAACGGCTAGGGAAGGGCAGACCGGGGAGCTGTTTTTT.

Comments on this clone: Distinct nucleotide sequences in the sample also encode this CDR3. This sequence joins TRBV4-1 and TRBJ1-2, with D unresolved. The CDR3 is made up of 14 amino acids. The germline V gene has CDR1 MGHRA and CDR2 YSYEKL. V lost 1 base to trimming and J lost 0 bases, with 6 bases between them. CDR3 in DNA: TGCGCCAGCAGCCAAGTTGGAACTAACTATGGCTACACCTTC. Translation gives CASSQVGTNYGYTF.

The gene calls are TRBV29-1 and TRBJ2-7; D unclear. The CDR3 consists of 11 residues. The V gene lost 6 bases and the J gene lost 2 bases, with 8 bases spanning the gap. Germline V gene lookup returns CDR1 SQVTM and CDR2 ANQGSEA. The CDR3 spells CSVASAYEQYF. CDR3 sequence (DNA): TGCAGCGTAGCTAGTGCCTACGAGCAGTACTTC.

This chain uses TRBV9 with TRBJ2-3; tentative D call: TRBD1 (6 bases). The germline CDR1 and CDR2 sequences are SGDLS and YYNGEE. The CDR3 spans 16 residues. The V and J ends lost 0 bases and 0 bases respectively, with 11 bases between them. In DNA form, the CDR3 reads TGTGCCAGCAGCGTAGTGGCAGGGGACAGCACAGATACGCAGTATTTT. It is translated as CASSVVAGDSTDTQYF.

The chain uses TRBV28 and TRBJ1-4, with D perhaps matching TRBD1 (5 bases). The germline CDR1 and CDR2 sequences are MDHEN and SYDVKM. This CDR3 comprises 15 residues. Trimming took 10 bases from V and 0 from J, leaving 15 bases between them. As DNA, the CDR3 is TGTGCCACCAAGTTCGGGGCTACAACTAATGAAAAACTGTTTTTT. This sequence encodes CATKFGATTNEKLFF.